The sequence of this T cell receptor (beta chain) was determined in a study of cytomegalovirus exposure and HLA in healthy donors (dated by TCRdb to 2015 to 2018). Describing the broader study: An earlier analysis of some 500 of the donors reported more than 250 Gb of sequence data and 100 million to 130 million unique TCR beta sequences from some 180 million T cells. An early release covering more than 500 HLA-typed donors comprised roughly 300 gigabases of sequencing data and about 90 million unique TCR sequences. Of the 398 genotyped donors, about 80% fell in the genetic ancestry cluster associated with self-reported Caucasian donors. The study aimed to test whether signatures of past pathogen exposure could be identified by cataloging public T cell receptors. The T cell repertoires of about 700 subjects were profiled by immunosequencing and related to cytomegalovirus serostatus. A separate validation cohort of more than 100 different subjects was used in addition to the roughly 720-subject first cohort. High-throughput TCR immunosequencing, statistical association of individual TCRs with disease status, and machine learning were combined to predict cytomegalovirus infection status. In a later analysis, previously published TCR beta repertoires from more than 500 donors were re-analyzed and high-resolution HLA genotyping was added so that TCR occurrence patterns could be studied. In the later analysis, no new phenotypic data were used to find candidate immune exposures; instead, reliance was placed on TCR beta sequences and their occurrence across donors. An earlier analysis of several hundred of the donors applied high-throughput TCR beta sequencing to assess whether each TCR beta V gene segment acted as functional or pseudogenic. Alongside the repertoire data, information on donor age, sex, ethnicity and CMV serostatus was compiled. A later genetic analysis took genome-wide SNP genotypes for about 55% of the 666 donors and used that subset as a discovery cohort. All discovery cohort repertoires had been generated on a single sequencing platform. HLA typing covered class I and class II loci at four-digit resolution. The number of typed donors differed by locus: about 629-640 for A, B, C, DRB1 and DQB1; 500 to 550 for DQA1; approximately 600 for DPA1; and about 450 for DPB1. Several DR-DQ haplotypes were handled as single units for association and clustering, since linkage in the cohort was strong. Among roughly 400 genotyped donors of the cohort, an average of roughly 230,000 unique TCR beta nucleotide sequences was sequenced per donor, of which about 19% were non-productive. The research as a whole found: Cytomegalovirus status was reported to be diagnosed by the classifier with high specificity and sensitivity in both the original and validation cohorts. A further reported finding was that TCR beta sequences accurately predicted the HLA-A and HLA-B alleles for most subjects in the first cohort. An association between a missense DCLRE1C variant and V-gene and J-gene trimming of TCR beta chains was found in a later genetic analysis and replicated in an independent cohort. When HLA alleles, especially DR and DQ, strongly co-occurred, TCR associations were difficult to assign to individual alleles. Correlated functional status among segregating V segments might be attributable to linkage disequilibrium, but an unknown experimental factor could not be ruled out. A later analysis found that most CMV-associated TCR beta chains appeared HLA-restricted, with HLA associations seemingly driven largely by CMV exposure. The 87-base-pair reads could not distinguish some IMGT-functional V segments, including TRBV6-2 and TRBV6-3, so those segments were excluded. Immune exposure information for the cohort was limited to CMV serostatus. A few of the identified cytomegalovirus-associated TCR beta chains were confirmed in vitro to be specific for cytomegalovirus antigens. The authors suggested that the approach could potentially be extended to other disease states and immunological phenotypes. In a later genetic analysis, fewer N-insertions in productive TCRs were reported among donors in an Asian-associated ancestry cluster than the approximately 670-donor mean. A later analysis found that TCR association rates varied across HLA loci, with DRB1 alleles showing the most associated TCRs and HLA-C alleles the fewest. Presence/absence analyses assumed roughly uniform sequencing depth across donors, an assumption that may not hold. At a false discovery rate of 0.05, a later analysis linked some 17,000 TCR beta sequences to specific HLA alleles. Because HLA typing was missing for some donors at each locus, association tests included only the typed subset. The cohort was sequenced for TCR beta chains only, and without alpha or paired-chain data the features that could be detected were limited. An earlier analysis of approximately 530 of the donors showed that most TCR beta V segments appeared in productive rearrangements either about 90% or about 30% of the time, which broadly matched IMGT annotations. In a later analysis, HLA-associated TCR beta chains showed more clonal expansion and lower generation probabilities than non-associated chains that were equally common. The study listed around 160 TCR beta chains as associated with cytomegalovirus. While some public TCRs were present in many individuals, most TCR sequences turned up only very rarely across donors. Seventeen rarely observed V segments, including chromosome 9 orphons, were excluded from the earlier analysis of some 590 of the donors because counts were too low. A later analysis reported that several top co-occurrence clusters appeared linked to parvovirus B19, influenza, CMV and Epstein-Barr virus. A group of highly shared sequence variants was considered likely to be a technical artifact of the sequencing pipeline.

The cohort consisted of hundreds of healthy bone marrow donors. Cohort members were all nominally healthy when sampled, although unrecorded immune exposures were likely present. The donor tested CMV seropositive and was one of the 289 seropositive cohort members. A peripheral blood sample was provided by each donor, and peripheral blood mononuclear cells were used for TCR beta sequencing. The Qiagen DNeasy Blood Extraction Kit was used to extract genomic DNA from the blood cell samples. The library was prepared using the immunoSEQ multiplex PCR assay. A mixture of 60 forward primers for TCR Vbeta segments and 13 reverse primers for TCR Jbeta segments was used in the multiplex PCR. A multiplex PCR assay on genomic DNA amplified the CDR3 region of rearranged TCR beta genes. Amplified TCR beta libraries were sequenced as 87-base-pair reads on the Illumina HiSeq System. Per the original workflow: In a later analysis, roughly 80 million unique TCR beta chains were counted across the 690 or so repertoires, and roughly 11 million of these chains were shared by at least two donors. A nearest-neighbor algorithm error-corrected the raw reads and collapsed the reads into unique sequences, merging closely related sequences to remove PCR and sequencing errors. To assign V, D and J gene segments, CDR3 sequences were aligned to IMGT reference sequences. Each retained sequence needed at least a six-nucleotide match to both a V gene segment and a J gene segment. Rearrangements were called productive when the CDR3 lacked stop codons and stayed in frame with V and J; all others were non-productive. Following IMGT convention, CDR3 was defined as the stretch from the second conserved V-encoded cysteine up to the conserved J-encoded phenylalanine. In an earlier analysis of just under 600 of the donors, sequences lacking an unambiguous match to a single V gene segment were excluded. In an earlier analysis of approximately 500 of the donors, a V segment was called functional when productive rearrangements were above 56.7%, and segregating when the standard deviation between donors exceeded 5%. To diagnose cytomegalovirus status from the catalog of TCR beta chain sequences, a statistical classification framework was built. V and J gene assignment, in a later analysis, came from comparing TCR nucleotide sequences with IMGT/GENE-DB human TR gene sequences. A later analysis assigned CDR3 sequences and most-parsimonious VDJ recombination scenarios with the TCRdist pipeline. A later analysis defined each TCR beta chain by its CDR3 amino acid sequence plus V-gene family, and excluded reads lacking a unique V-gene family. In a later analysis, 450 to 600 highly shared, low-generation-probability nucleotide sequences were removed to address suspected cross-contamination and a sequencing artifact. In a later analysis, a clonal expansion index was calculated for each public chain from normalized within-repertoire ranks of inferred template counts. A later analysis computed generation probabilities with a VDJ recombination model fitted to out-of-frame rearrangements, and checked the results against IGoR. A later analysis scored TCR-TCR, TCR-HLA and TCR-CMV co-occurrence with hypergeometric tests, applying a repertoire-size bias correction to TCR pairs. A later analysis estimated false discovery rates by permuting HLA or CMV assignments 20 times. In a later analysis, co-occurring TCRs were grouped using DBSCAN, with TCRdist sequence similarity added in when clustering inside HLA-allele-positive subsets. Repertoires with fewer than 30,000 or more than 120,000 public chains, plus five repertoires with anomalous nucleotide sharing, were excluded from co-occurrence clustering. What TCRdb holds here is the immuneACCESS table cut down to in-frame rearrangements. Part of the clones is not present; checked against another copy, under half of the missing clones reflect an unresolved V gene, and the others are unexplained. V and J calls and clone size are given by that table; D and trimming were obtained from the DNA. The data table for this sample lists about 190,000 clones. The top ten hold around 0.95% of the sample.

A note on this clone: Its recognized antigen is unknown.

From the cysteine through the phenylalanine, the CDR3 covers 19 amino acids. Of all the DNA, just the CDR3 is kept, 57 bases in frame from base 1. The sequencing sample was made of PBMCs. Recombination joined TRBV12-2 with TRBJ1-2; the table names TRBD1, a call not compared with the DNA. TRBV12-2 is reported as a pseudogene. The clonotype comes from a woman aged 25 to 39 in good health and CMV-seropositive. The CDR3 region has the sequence CASRLAIRDSAVPYYGYTF. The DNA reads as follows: TGTGCAAGTCGCTTAGCCATCCGGGACAGCGCAGTTCCTTACTATGGCTACACCTTC.